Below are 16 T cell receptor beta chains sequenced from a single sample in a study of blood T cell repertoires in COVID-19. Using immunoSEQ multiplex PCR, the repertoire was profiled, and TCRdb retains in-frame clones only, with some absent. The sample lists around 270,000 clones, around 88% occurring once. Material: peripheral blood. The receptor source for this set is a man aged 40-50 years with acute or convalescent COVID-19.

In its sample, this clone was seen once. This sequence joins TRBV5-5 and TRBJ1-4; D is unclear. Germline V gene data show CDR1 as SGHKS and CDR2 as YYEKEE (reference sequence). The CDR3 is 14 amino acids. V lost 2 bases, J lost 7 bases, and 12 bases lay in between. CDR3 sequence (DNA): TGTGCCAGCAGCTTTCCGGGATCGGGTGAAAAACTGTTTTTT. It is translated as CASSFPGSGEKLFF.

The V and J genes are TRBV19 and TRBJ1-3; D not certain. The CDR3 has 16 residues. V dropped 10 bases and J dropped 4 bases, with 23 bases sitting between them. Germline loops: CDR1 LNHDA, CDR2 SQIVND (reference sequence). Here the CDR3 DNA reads TGTGCCACCTATACTACAACCGAGCGGGTCGGAAACACCATATATTTT. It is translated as CATYTTTERVGNTIYF. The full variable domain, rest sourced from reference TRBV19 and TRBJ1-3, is DGGITQSPKYLFRKEGQNVTLSCEQNLNHDAMYWYRQDPGQGLRLIYYSQIVNDFQKGDIAEGYSVSREKKESFPLTVTSAQKNPTAFYLCATYTTTERVGNTIYFGEGSWLTVV.

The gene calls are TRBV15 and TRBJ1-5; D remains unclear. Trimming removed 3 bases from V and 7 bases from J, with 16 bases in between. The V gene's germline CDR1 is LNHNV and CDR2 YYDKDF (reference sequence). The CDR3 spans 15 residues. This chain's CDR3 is CATSREGLPNQPQHF. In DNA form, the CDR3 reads TGTGCCACCAGCAGGGAGGGCCTCCCGAACCAGCCCCAGCATTTT.

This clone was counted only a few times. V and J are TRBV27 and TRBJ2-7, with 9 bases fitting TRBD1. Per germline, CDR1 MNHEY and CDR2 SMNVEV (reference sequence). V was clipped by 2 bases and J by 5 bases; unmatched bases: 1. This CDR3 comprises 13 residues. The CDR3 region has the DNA TGTGCCAGCAGTTTAACAGGGGGCAACGAGCAGTACTTC. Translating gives CASSLTGGNEQYF.

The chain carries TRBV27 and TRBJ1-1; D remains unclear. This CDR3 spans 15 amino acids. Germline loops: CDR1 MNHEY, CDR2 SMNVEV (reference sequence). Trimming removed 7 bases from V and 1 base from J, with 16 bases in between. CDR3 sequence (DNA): TGTGCCAGCACCCTAGGCGGGTGGGGGAACACTGAAGCTTTCTTT. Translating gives CASTLGGWGNTEAFF.

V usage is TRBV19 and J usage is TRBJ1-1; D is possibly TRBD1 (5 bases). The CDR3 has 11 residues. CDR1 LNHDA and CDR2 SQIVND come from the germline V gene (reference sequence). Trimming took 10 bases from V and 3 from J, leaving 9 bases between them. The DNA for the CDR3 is TGTGCCATTAGGGGCGACACTGAAGCTTTCTTT. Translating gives CAIRGDTEAFF. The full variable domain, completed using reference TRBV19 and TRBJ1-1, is DGGITQSPKYLFRKEGQNVTLSCEQNLNHDAMYWYRQDPGQGLRLIYYSQIVNDFQKGDIAEGYSVSREKKESFPLTVTSAQKNPTAFYLCAIRGDTEAFFGQGTRLTVV.

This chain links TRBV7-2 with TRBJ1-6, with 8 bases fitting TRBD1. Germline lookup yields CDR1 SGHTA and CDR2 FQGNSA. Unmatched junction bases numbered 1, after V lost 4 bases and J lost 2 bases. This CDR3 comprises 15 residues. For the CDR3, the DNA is TGTGCCAGCAGCTGGGGACAGGCCTATAATTCACCCCTCCACTTT. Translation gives CASSWGQAYNSPLHF. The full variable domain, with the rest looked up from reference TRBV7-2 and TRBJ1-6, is GAGVSQSPSNKVTEKGKDVELRCDPISGHTALYWYRQSLGQGLEFLIYFQGNSAPDKSGLPSDRFSAERTGGSVSTLTIQRTQQEDSAVYLCASSWGQAYNSPLHFGNGTRLTVT.

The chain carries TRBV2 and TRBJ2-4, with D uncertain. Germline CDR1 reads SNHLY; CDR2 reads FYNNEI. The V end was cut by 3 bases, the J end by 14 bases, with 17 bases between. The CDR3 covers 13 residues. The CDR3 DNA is TGTGCCAGCAGTGAGGTTAGAGGTCCTAAGAAGTACTTC. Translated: CASSEVRGPKKYF.

CDR3 coding DNA: TGTGCCAGCAGCCCCCAGTCAAGGAACACTGAAGCTTTCTTT. Amino acid sequence: CASSPQSRNTEAFF. This chain links TRBV9 with TRBJ1-1; D ambiguous. The V gene lost 4 bases and the J gene lost 1 base, with 11 bases spanning the gap. The V gene's germline CDR1 is SGDLS and CDR2 YYNGEE. The CDR3 spans 14 residues.

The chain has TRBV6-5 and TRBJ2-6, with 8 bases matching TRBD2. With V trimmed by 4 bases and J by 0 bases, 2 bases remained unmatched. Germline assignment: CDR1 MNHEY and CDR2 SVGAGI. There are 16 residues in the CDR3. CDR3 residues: CASSLSGSSGANVLTF. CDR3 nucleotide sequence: TGTGCCAGCAGTTTAAGCGGGAGCTCTGGGGCCAACGTCCTGACTTTC.

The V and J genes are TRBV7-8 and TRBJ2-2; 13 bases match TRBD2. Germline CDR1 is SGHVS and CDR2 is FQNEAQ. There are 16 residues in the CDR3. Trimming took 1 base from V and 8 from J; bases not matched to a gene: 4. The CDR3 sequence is CASSLEGTSGEGELFF. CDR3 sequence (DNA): TGTGCCAGCAGCTTAGAAGGGACTAGCGGGGAAGGGGAGCTGTTTTTT.

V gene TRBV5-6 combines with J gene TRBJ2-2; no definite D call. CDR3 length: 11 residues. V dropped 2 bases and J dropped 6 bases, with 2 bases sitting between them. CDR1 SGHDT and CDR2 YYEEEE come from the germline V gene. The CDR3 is CASSFAGELFF. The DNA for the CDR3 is TGTGCCAGCAGCTTCGCCGGGGAGCTGTTTTTT.

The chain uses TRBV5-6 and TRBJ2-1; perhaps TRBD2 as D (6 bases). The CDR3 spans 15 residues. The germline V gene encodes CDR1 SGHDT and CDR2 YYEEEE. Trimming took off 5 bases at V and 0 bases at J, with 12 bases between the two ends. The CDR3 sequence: CASSRDFRSYNEQFF. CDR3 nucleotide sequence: TGTGCCAGCAGTCGGGACTTTCGCTCCTACAATGAGCAGTTCTTC. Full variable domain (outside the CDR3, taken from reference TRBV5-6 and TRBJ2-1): DAGVTQSPTHLIKTRGQQVTLRCSPKSGHDTVSWYQQALGQGPQFIFQYYEEEERQRGNFPDRFSGHQFPNYSSELNVNALLLGDSALYLCASSRDFRSYNEQFFGPGTRLTVL.

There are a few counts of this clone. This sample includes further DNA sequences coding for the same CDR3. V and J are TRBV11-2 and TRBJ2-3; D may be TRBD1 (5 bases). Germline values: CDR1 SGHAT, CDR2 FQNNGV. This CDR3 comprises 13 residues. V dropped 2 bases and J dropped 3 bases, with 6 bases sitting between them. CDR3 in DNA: TGTGCCAGCAGCTTACCAGGGACAGATACGCAGTATTTT. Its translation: CASSLPGTDTQYF. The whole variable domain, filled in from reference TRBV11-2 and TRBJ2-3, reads EAGVAQSPRYKIIEKRQSVAFWCNPISGHATLYWYQQILGQGPKLLIQFQNNGVVDDSQLPKDRFSAERLKGVDSTLKIQPAKLEDSAVYLCASSLPGTDTQYFGPGTRLTVL.

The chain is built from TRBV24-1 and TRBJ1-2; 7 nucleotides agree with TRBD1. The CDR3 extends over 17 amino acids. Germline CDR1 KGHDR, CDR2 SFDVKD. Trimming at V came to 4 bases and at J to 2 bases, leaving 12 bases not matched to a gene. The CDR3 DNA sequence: TGTGCCACCAGTGACTCCGGACAGGAGGGGGCAAACTATGGCTACACCTTC. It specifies CATSDSGQEGANYGYTF.

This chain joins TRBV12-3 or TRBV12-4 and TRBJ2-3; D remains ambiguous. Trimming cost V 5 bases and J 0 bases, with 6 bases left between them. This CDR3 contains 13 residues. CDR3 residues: CASSLRSTDTQYF. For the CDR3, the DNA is TGTGCCAGCAGTCTCCGGAGCACAGATACGCAGTATTTT.